The entry below describes one T cell receptor beta chain. CDR1 and CDR2 from the germline V gene are SQVTM and ANQGSEA. V was clipped by 6 bases and J by 3 bases; unmatched bases: 7. CDR3 length equals 15 residues. Profiled with immunoSEQ multiplex PCR; TCRdb holds only in-frame clones, not every one. Of 90,000 or so clones listed, about 91% are singletons. This specimen belongs to a study of OX40 agonist ivuxolimab in advanced cancers. The TCR comes from an adult with an advanced solid tumor such as melanoma, head and neck, liver or kidney cancer. The V and J genes are TRBV29-1 and TRBJ2-1; 11 bases match TRBD2. The sample in question was CD4+ or CD8+ T cells sorted from blood, obtained in a trial of the OX40 agonist ivuxolimab. Written as DNA, the CDR3 is TGCAGCGTGAATAGCGGGAGGGCTTTCTACAATGAGCAGTTCTTC. Translation gives CSVNSGRAFYNEQFF.